This T cell receptor (beta chain) appears in the sequencing data of a study of response to subunit inactivated influenza vaccine. Losses at the gene ends were 9 bases for V and 4 bases for J; bases not matched to a gene: 4. The CDR3 loop spans 13 amino acids. Germline CDR1 and CDR2: KGHDR and SFDVKD. TCRdb independently ran MiXCR on the RT-PCR reads; one entry per CDR3 protein. Of hundreds of thousands of distinct CDR3 sequences listed, approximately 11% were seen once; the top ten hold about 11%. The same specimen was also included in a second study, on T cells expressing NK-cell markers. That study adds: 5'RACE template switching with UMIs produced the TCR beta cDNA. HCMV seropositivity marked seven of the eight sequenced donors; one was seronegative.

This rearrangement joins TRBV24-1 to TRBJ2-2; TRBD1 agrees at 7 bases. The TCR was taken from a man aged 45-60 years who received an inactivated influenza vaccine. This sample comprised PBMCs from blood, obtained on the day of vaccination. CDR3 in DNA: TGTGCCACCTCAAGGGACAGCACCGGGGAGCTGTTTTTT. This sequence encodes CATSRDSTGELFF.